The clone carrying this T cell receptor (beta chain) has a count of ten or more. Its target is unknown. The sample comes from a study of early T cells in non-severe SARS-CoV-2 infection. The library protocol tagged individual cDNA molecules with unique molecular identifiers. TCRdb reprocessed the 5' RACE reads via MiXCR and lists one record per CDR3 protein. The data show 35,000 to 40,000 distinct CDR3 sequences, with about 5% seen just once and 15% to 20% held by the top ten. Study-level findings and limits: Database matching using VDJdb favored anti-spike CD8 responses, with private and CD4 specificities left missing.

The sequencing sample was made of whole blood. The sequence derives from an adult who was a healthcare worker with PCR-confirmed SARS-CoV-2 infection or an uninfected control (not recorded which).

The chain's CDR3 is CASSLAHLQDRDEQYF. CDR3 DNA: TGTGCCAGCAGCTTAGCGCACCTGCAGGACCGTGACGAGCAGTACTTC. This chain joins TRBV7-9 and TRBJ2-7; D is unresolved. The germline CDR1 and CDR2 sequences are SEHNR and FQNEAQ (reference sequence). This CDR3 comprises 16 residues. Trimming removed 0 bases from V and 5 bases from J, with 17 bases in between.